This is a list of T cell receptor beta chains from one sample in a study of T-cell reconstitution after alpha-beta-depleted transplantation in children. One entry per CDR3 protein, called by TCRdb with MiXCR from the PCR reads. The top ten clones hold over 2% of a sample with fewer than 700,000 distinct CDR3 sequences, approximately 12% of them seen once. Specimen: PBMCs, mostly from graft donor cells, collected 360 days after TCRalphabeta/CD19-depleted stem cell transplant. These receptors came from a male patient younger than 18 who had a stem cell transplant for acute myeloid leukemia, so the T cells may come from the graft donor. Both conserved end residues are part of each CDR3. Each record gives: clone size, D gene, V gene, J gene, CDR3 protein, CDR3 DNA. D genes are given only for firm matches. Where a row states a size, it is once, few, many or the class of an expanded clone; other rows omit it.

few	.	TRBV6-2/TRBV6-3	TRBJ2-3	CASSYSTGTDTQYF	TGTGCCAGCAGTTACTCGACTGGCACAGATACGCAGTATTTT
many	.	TRBV29-1	TRBJ2-4	CSVKSGTIQYF	TGCAGCGTTAAGTCGGGGACCATTCAGTACTTC
once	TRBD2	TRBV6-9	TRBJ2-1	CATSYSRLAGGLGLRYNEQFF	TGTGCGACCAGTTATTCCCGACTAGCGGGAGGGCTCGGCCTTCGATACAATGAGCAGTTCTTC
few	.	TRBV5-1	TRBJ2-5	CASSFRDTVQETQYF	TGCGCCAGCAGCTTCCGGGACACGGTCCAAGAGACCCAGTACTTC
.	.	TRBV7-6	TRBJ1-2	CASSSAQGENGYTF	TGTGCCAGCAGCTCGGCCCAGGGAGAAAATGGCTACACCTTC
few	.	TRBV20-1	TRBJ2-1	CSARWTNEQFF	TGCAGTGCTAGATGGACCAACGAGCAGTTCTTC
.	.	TRBV24-1	TRBJ2-2	CATSVRSGVTGELFF	TGTGCCACCAGCGTCCGCTCGGGCGTCACCGGGGAGCTGTTTTTT
.	.	TRBV24-1	TRBJ2-5	CATSDPTGSGETQYF	TGTGCCACCAGTGACCCCACAGGGTCGGGAGAGACCCAGTACTTC
few	TRBD2	TRBV6-1	TRBJ2-3	CASSESSGTPETQYF	TGTGCCAGCAGCGAATCTAGCGGGACCCCTGAAACGCAGTATTTT
.	.	TRBV9	TRBJ2-2	CASSVDRTLVGTGELFF	TGTGCCAGCAGCGTAGACAGGACTTTGGTGGGCACCGGGGAGCTGTTTTTT
.	.	TRBV20-1	TRBJ2-4	CSARVVVQNIQYF	TGCAGTGCTAGAGTGGTTGTGCAAAACATTCAGTACTTC
many	.	TRBV6-2/TRBV6-3	TRBJ2-1	CASSYGWGEQFF	TGTGCCAGCAGTTACGGTTGGGGTGAGCAGTTCTTC
many	.	TRBV12-3/TRBV12-4	TRBJ1-6	CASSFKGNSPLHF	TGTGCCAGCAGTTTTAAGGGTAATTCACCCCTCCACTTT
.	.	TRBV19	TRBJ2-3	CASTPGRSTDTQYF	TGTGCCAGTACCCCGGGGAGGTCCACAGATACGCAGTATTTT
.	.	TRBV20-1	TRBJ1-2	CSARLRSSYLGYTF	TGCAGTGCTAGATTAAGGAGTAGCTATTTGGGCTACACCTTC
many	TRBD1	TRBV3-1	TRBJ2-5	CASSQTGGFQTQYF	TGTGCCAGCAGCCAAACAGGGGGGTTTCAGACCCAGTACTTC
few	.	TRBV14	TRBJ1-1	CASSQDNRARKGTEAFF	TGTGCCAGCAGCCAAGATAACAGGGCGCGAAAGGGGACTGAAGCTTTCTTT
few	.	TRBV28	TRBJ2-7	CASRSGVLIYEQYF	TGTGCCAGCAGATCCGGGGTTCTTATCTACGAGCAGTACTTC
few	.	TRBV7-3	TRBJ2-7	CASSLNSGIPYEQYF	TGTGCCAGCAGCTTAAATTCCGGGATCCCCTACGAGCAGTACTTC
many	TRBD1	TRBV6-5	TRBJ2-7	CASSYYPGTGENEQYF	TGTGCCAGCAGTTATTACCCCGGGACAGGGGAGAACGAGCAGTACTTC
few	TRBD2	TRBV4-2	TRBJ2-7	CASSQEGTSAYRSYEQYF	TGTGCCAGCAGCCAAGAGGGGACTAGCGCCTATCGGAGCTACGAGCAGTACTTC
few	TRBD2	TRBV7-2	TRBJ2-3	CASSSTSPTDTQYF	TGTGCCAGCAGCTCGACTAGCCCCACAGATACGCAGTATTTT
many	.	TRBV28	TRBJ1-6	CASSPPDYNSPLHF	TGTGCCAGCAGCCCGCCGGACTATAATTCACCCCTCCACTTT
.	TRBD2	TRBV11-3	TRBJ2-3	CASSARTSEGDTQYF	TGTGCCAGCAGCGCACGGACTAGCGAGGGGGATACGCAGTATTTT
many	.	TRBV6-1	TRBJ2-1	CASNPAGEPAEHNEQFF	TGTGCCAGCAATCCTGCAGGGGAACCAGCGGAACACAATGAGCAGTTCTTC
.	.	TRBV9	TRBJ2-7	CASSVVDSPYEQYF	TGTGCCAGCAGCGTAGTGGACAGCCCCTACGAGCAGTACTTC
few	TRBD2	TRBV10-3	TRBJ2-5	CAIGEAGEAKETQYF	TGTGCCATCGGGGAGGCGGGAGAGGCTAAAGAGACCCAGTACTTC
.	.	TRBV29-1	TRBJ1-1	CSVDEGVDTEAFF	TGCAGCGTTGACGAAGGGGTCGACACTGAAGCTTTCTTT